Each of the 19 T cell receptor beta chains below was sequenced from the same sample in a study of shared clonotypes between healthy human individuals. Data came from immunoSEQ multiplex PCR; TCRdb stores just in-frame clones and leaves some out. The table has 1,400,000 or so clones, 97% to 99% seen once. Specimen: naive CD4+ T cells sorted from blood. Subset reported: CD45RA+ positively selected. Every receptor here comes from a man aged 30 to 39 in good health.

The rearrangement links TRBV11-2 to TRBJ2-3, with D possibly TRBD1 on 5 matching bases. Germline V gene sequence: CDR1 SGHAT, CDR2 FQNNGV. Trimming stripped 6 bases from V and 3 bases from J, with 19 bases between. This CDR3 contains 16 residues. In DNA form, the CDR3 reads TGTGCCAGCAGTTTTTTCGACAGCCCAATAACAGATACGCAGTATTTT. Amino acids: CASSFFDSPITDTQYF.

The chain uses TRBV18 and TRBJ1-1, with 10 bases matching TRBD1. Germline V lookup: CDR1 KGHSH, CDR2 LQKENI. J lost 5 bases, V lost 2 bases, and 8 bases had no gene match. The CDR3 is made up of 16 amino acids. CDR3 protein: CASSPYGTGDMTEAFF. The DNA of the CDR3 is TGTGCCAGCTCACCATACGGGACAGGGGATATGACTGAAGCTTTCTTT.

The DNA for the CDR3 is TGCGCCAGCAGCCCGGGACGTATCTCTGGAAACACCATATATTTT. Its protein is CASSPGRISGNTIYF. The J gene is TRBJ1-3, the V gene TRBV5-1, with a weak D call TRBD1 (5 bases). The germline CDR1 and CDR2 sequences are SGHRS and YFSETQ. The CDR3 extends over 15 amino acids. V was cut by 4 bases and J by 0 bases, with 11 bases left in between.

The V gene is TRBV18, the J gene TRBJ1-1; 10 nucleotides line up with TRBD1. Trimming removed 3 bases from V and 4 bases from J; junction bases left unmatched: 2. The CDR3 consists of 14 residues. Germline CDR1 reads KGHSH; CDR2 reads LQKENI. The CDR3 DNA sequence: TGTGCCAGCTCACCTGGGACAGGGGTCACTGAAGCTTTCTTT. Protein product: CASSPGTGVTEAFF.

This clone was counted a single time. The V gene is TRBV5-1, the J gene TRBJ1-2; a possible D gene is TRBD1 (5 bases). The germline V gene has CDR1 SGHRS and CDR2 YFSETQ. The CDR3 is 14 amino acids. Between the trimmed V and J ends, which lost 1 base and 6 bases, there was a span of 13 bases. CDR3 sequence: CASSLSTGEDGYTF. In DNA form, the CDR3 reads TGCGCCAGCAGCTTGTCTACAGGCGAAGATGGCTACACCTTC.

The rearrangement links TRBV29-1 to TRBJ2-2; 13 bases fit TRBD2. CDR1 is SQVTM, CDR2 ANQGSEA, per germline. Trimming at V came to 7 bases and at J to 2 bases, leaving 1 base not matched to a gene. The CDR3 is 14 amino acids. The CDR3 sequence is CSGGLAGNTGELFF. CDR3 coding DNA: TGCAGCGGGGGACTAGCGGGAAACACCGGGGAGCTGTTTTTT.

Only one count was recorded for this clone. The chain is built from TRBV7-2 and TRBJ2-1; 10 nucleotides agree with TRBD2. Trimming took 5 bases from V and 0 from J; bases not matched to a gene: 4. Looked up from germline, CDR1 is SGHTA and CDR2 is FQGNSA. The CDR3 is 16 residues long. For the CDR3, the DNA is TGTGCCAGCAGCCGTAGCGGGGGGCCCTCCTACAATGAGCAGTTCTTC. This gives the protein CASSRSGGPSYNEQFF.

The chain is built from TRBV10-3 and TRBJ1-2; D is unclear. Germline CDR1 reads ENHRY; CDR2 reads SYGVKD. The CDR3 extends over 13 amino acids. With 7 bases removed from V and 6 bases from J, the gap between germline ends came to 15 bases. The chain's CDR3 is CAITGEFLHGYTF. The CDR3 DNA follows: TGTGCCATCACCGGGGAGTTCCTCCATGGCTACACCTTC.

CDR3 sequence: CASSLRPTQETQYF. The CDR3 coding sequence is TGCGCCAGCAGCTTGCGACCGACCCAAGAGACCCAGTACTTC. The V call is TRBV5-1, the J call TRBJ2-5; D gene ambiguous. The CDR3 consists of 14 residues. Germline V CDR1 and CDR2: SGHRS, YFSETQ. The V and J ends lost 1 base and 1 base respectively, with 8 bases between them.

Turning to this clone: Other DNA sequences within the sample encode an identical CDR3. This chain connects TRBV19 to TRBJ2-7; 7 nucleotides match TRBD1. V gave up 4 bases and J gave up 2 bases; unmatched junction bases: 5. The CDR3 extends over 14 amino acids. Germline assignment: CDR1 LNHDA and CDR2 SQIVND (reference sequence). The CDR3 protein is CASSRGQVAYEQYF. CDR3 bases: TGTGCCAGTAGTAGAGGACAGGTGGCCTACGAGCAGTACTTC.

The rearrangement uses TRBV10-3 and TRBJ1-2; the match to TRBD1 covers 11 bases. The CDR3 runs to 15 residues. Per germline, CDR1 ENHRY and CDR2 SYGVKD. After removal of 6 bases from V and 4 bases from J, the junction contained 7 bases not matched to a gene. CDR3 bases: TGTGCCATCAGCTGGGACAGGGGGGAGGTCTATGGCTACACCTTC. Protein sequence: CAISWDRGEVYGYTF.

The rearrangement uses TRBV27 and TRBJ2-3; no reliable D call. CDR1 and CDR2 from the germline V gene are MNHEY and SMNVEV (reference sequence). The CDR3 contains 17 residues. V was cut by 4 bases and J by 0 bases, with 17 bases left in between. CDR3 amino acids: CASSSKVPLSSTDTQYF. The CDR3 DNA follows: TGTGCCAGCAGTTCTAAGGTCCCGTTGTCTAGCACAGATACGCAGTATTTT.

The chain joins TRBV18 to TRBJ2-2, with a weak D call TRBD1 (6 bases). Trimming left V 6 bases short and J 1 base short, with 9 bases between. Germline CDR1 reads KGHSH; CDR2 reads LQKENI. The CDR3 spans 14 residues. CDR3 sequence (DNA): TGTGCCAGCTCCTTGACAGGGAACACCGGGGAGCTGTTTTTT. It codes for CASSLTGNTGELFF.

This chain connects TRBV7-9 to TRBJ2-2, with D maybe TRBD1 (5 bases). V lost 2 bases, J lost 4 bases, and 8 bases lay in between. Looked up from germline, CDR1 is SEHNR and CDR2 is FQNEAQ (reference sequence). The CDR3 consists of 14 residues. The CDR3 bases are TGTGCCAGCAGCTTAACAGGACGCACCGGGGAGCTGTTTTTT. Translation gives CASSLTGRTGELFF. Filled out from reference TRBV7-9 and TRBJ2-2, the complete variable domain reads DTGVSQNPRHKITKRGQNVTFRCDPISEHNRLYWYRQTLGQGPEFLTYFQNEAQLEKSRLLSDRFSAERPKGSFSTLEIQRTEQGDSAMYLCASSLTGRTGELFFGEGSRLTVL.

As regards this clone: Other nucleotide sequences from this sample produce the same CDR3. V is TRBV18 and J is TRBJ2-5, with D unresolved. CDR1 and CDR2 (germline): KGHSH, LQKENI. The CDR3 sequence is 12 residues long. V was clipped by 3 bases and J by 3 bases, with 5 bases between them. The chain's CDR3 is CASSPSEETQYF. CDR3 coding DNA: TGTGCCAGCTCACCCTCCGAAGAGACCCAGTACTTC. The whole variable domain, filled in from reference TRBV18 and TRBJ2-5, reads NAGVMQNPRHLVRRRGQEARLRCSPMKGHSHVYWYRQLPEEGLKFMVYLQKENIIDESGMPKERFSAEFPKEGPSILRIQQVVRGDSAAYFCASSPSEETQYFGPGTRLLVL.

The chain links TRBV5-1 to TRBJ1-1, with TRBD1 matching over 11 bases. Germline CDR1 and CDR2: SGHRS and YFSETQ. V was pared by 3 bases and J by 6 bases, with 7 bases of the junction left unmatched. This CDR3 is 15 amino acids long. The CDR3: CASSSTGTGGAEAFF. As DNA, the CDR3 is TGCGCCAGCAGCTCCACTGGGACAGGGGGAGCTGAAGCTTTCTTT.

The rearrangement uses TRBV28 and TRBJ2-3; unclear D gene. The CDR3 is 13 residues long. From germline, CDR1 is MDHEN and CDR2 SYDVKM. The V and J ends lost 5 bases and 3 bases respectively, with 9 bases between them. CDR3 residues: CASSPGITDTQYF. The CDR3 DNA sequence: TGTGCCAGCAGTCCTGGGATTACAGATACGCAGTATTTT.

The chain has TRBV6-5 and TRBJ2-5, with D uncertain. The CDR3 loop spans 11 amino acids. The V gene's germline CDR1 is MNHEY and CDR2 SVGAGI. The V and J ends lost 2 bases and 7 bases respectively, with 5 bases between them. DNA for the CDR3: TGTGCCAGCAGTTACCCTGGGACCCAGTACTTC. Its translation: CASSYPGTQYF.

This clone has a single count. This chain links TRBV4-1 with TRBJ1-4; D not certain. Between the trimmed V and J ends, which lost 1 base and 8 bases, there was a span of 14 bases. From germline, CDR1 is MGHRA and CDR2 YSYEKL. CDR3 size: 15 residues. The CDR3 sequence: CASSQAAGEREKLFF. The DNA for the CDR3 is TGCGCCAGCAGCCAAGCGGCCGGGGAACGAGAAAAACTGTTTTTT.